This passage covers 27 T cell receptor beta chains from one sample sequenced in a study of PD-1 blockade in classical Hodgkin lymphoma. Only in-frame clones appear in the TCRdb table, and some are missing; sequencing was by immunoSEQ multiplex PCR. This table has around 53,000 clones, under 80% appearing once. Documented time point: cycle 4 day 1 (C4D1), after less than 7 weeks of nivolumab. Relapse was seen in all patients after autologous stem cell transplantation, and brentuximab vedotin exposure was variable. Sequenced here: peripheral blood mononuclear cells (PBMCs), sampled before the fourth cycle of nivolumab. Receptors originate from a human donor with classical Hodgkin lymphoma.

The chain recombines TRBV19 with TRBJ2-3, with D tentatively TRBD1 (6 bases). Trimming shortened V by 4 bases and J by 6 bases, and 14 bases separated the two germline ends. The CDR3 covers 14 residues. Looked up from germline, CDR1 is LNHDA and CDR2 is SQIVND (reference sequence). The CDR3 sequence: CASSKRQVRDTQYF. The CDR3 DNA follows: TGTGCCAGTAGTAAGCGACAGGTTCGGGATACGCAGTATTTT. Complete variable domain (other parts from reference TRBV19 and TRBJ2-3): DGGITQSPKYLFRKEGQNVTLSCEQNLNHDAMYWYRQDPGQGLRLIYYSQIVNDFQKGDIAEGYSVSREKKESFPLTVTSAQKNPTAFYLCASSKRQVRDTQYFGPGTRLTVL.

This clone was observed a few times. This sequence joins TRBV7-9 and TRBJ1-1; D is perhaps TRBD1 (5 bases). The ends were cut back, 4 bases at V and 10 bases at J, with 22 bases in the middle. CDR1 is SEHNR and CDR2 is FQNEAQ in the germline V gene (reference sequence). CDR3 length equals 15 residues. The CDR3 DNA reads as TGTGCCAGCAGCTCCCCCACAGCAGGGCTGTTTGGAGCTTTCTTT. Its translation: CASSSPTAGLFGAFF.

V gene TRBV6-6 combines with J gene TRBJ2-7, with D possibly matching TRBD2 (6 bases). V lost 0 bases and J lost 3, with 12 bases in between. CDR1 and CDR2 from the germline V gene are MNHNY and SVGAGI (reference sequence). The CDR3 runs to 15 residues. CDR3 loop: CASSYSGRSVYEQYF. The CDR3 nucleotides are TGTGCCAGCAGTTACTCTGGGAGGTCGGTCTACGAGCAGTACTTC.

The genes are TRBV16 and TRBJ2-1, with 8 bases aligning to TRBD2. The CDR3 totals 13 residues. The germline V gene encodes CDR1 KGHSY and CDR2 FQNENV. J gave up 9 bases and V 4 bases, and 5 bases lay outside the gene matches. CDR3 sequence: CASSPGGRGEQFF. The DNA for the CDR3 is TGTGCCAGCAGCCCGGGGGGGAGAGGTGAGCAGTTCTTC.

The V and J genes are TRBV4-1 and TRBJ1-2; perhaps TRBD1 as D (6 bases). CDR3 length: 15 residues. V lost 0 bases and J 2 bases, leaving 10 bases between the germline ends. Germline CDR1 is MGHRA and CDR2 is YSYEKL. The CDR3 sequence is CASSQEVTGNYGYTF. The CDR3 DNA sequence: TGCGCCAGCAGCCAAGAAGTGACAGGCAACTATGGCTACACCTTC.

The chain carries TRBV7-9 and TRBJ2-2; 9 bases are shared with TRBD2. Per the germline V gene, CDR1 is SEHNR and CDR2 is FQNEAQ (reference sequence). The CDR3 is 14 amino acids. The J segment lost 6 bases and the V segment lost 5 bases, leaving 4 bases of the junction unmatched. CDR3 bases: TGTGCCAGCAGCCTGACTAGCGGCGCCGGGGAGCTGTTTTTT. It encodes CASSLTSGAGELFF. Together with reference TRBV7-9 and TRBJ2-2, the CDR3 gives the full variable domain: DTGVSQNPRHKITKRGQNVTFRCDPISEHNRLYWYRQTLGQGPEFLTYFQNEAQLEKSRLLSDRFSAERPKGSFSTLEIQRTEQGDSAMYLCASSLTSGAGELFFGEGSRLTVL.

This clone was seen a few times. V is TRBV2 and J is TRBJ2-1; weak D call: TRBD2 (5 bases). The CDR3 contains 11 residues. The V and J ends lost 5 bases and 13 bases respectively, with 12 bases between them. Germline V gene lookup returns CDR1 SNHLY and CDR2 FYNNEI. The CDR3 region is CASSLRLPQFF. DNA for the CDR3: TGTGCCAGCAGTTTAAGACTACCACAGTTCTTC.

This chain uses TRBV6-5 with TRBJ2-7; D gene ambiguous. This CDR3 has 14 residues. With 6 bases removed from V and 1 base from J, the gap between germline ends came to 13 bases. The germline V gene has CDR1 MNHEY and CDR2 SVGAGI. CDR3 nucleotides: TGTGCCAGCAGATACCCGGGCGGATCCTACGAGCAGTACTTC. It codes for CASRYPGGSYEQYF.

V is TRBV5-5 and J is TRBJ1-5; 10 bases line up with TRBD1. The CDR3 consists of 17 residues. In germline, CDR1 is SGHKS, CDR2 YYEKEE (reference sequence). Trimming cost V 0 bases and J 4 bases; bases outside gene matches: 7. The DNA for the CDR3 is TGTGCCAGCAGCTTGGCGGGGGACAGGGGATGGAATCAGCCCCAGCATTTT. Translation: CASSLAGDRGWNQPQHF.

This rearrangement joins TRBV10-3 to TRBJ2-1, with TRBD2 identical over 14 bases. This CDR3 comprises 14 residues. With V trimmed by 6 bases and J by 10 bases, 5 bases remained unmatched. Per germline, CDR1 ENHRY and CDR2 SYGVKD. CDR3: CAIRGLAGVVEQFF. In nucleotides, the CDR3 is TGTGCCATCAGGGGACTAGCGGGAGTAGTAGAGCAGTTCTTC.

This clone was seen a single time. The chain employs TRBV5-4 and TRBJ2-1; D is possibly TRBD1 (5 bases). Trimming shortened V by 2 bases and J by 9 bases, and 15 bases separated the two germline ends. This CDR3 spans 14 amino acids. Germline CDR1 SGHNT, CDR2 YYREEE (reference sequence). The CDR3 bases are TGTGCCAGCAGCTTAGGGGTGTCGGCTGCTGAGCAGTTCTTC. Its translation is CASSLGVSAAEQFF.

The CDR3 DNA reads TGTGCCAGTATAGCTTGGGCAGGGGCCCCAGATACGCAGTATTTT. Its protein is CASIAWAGAPDTQYF. This chain connects TRBV19 to TRBJ2-3, with TRBD1 as a possible D gene (6 bases). Trimming stripped 7 bases from V and 4 bases from J, with 18 bases between. Germline CDR1 and CDR2: LNHDA and SQIVND (reference sequence). The CDR3 runs 15 residues.

The chain uses TRBV5-6 and TRBJ1-4; TRBD1 matches 7 bases. CDR3 length: 17 amino acids. Losses at the gene ends were 4 bases for V and 3 bases for J; bases not matched to a gene: 12. Germline values: CDR1 SGHDT, CDR2 YYEEEE. The CDR3 sequence: CASSQKRQGLANEKLFF. In nucleotides, the CDR3 is TGTGCCAGCAGCCAAAAACGACAGGGTTTAGCTAATGAAAAACTGTTTTTT. The full variable domain, in which reference TRBV5-6 and TRBJ1-4 provide the parts outside the CDR3, is DAGVTQSPTHLIKTRGQQVTLRCSPKSGHDTVSWYQQALGQGPQFIFQYYEEEERQRGNFPDRFSGHQFPNYSSELNVNALLLGDSALYLCASSQKRQGLANEKLFFGSGTQLSVL.

V and J are TRBV7-8 and TRBJ1-4; 7 bases fit TRBD1. V gave up 5 bases and J gave up 0 bases; unmatched junction bases: 12. CDR3 length: 18 residues. The germline V gene encodes CDR1 SGHVS and CDR2 FQNEAQ. This chain's CDR3 is CASSLDRALMSTNEKLFF. In DNA, the CDR3 is TGTGCCAGCAGCCTCGACAGGGCCCTAATGTCAACTAATGAAAAACTGTTTTTT.

The chain links TRBV9 to TRBJ2-7, with 13 positions matching TRBD2. V was pared by 4 bases and J by 3 bases, with 7 bases of the junction left unmatched. The germline V gene has CDR1 SGDLS and CDR2 YYNGEE. The CDR3 runs 16 residues. CDR3 nucleotides: TGTGCCAGCAGCCCGGGACTAGCGGGAAGCGGCTACGAGCAGTACTTC. Protein: CASSPGLAGSGYEQYF.

This sequence joins TRBV28 and TRBJ2-7; TRBD1 or TRBD2 may be the D gene (5 bases each). The length of the CDR3 is 14 residues. CDR1 and CDR2 from the germline V gene are MDHEN and SYDVKM. Between the trimmed V and J ends, which lost 5 bases and 2 bases, there was a span of 13 bases. The DNA for the CDR3 is TGTGCCAGCAGTGACTATCTGGGGGCCTACGAGCAGTACTTC. The encoded protein is CASSDYLGAYEQYF.

This chain links TRBV5-1 with TRBJ1-5; TRBD1 agrees at 8 bases. Per the germline V gene, CDR1 is SGHRS and CDR2 is YFSETQ. The CDR3 runs to 16 residues. V was clipped by 4 bases and J by 3 bases; unmatched bases: 9. Here the CDR3 reads CASSPGTGHFNQPQHF. As DNA, the CDR3 is TGCGCCAGCAGCCCTGGGACAGGACATTTCAATCAGCCCCAGCATTTT.

The chain employs TRBV19 and TRBJ1-5; maybe TRBD1 (5 bases). Deletions cut 7 bases from V and 5 bases from J, with 18 bases between. There are 15 residues in the CDR3. Per the germline V gene, CDR1 is LNHDA and CDR2 is SQIVND (reference sequence). The CDR3 DNA follows: TGTGCCAGTACTTCTGTGGGACGGCAGTATCAGCCCCAGCATTTT. It is translated as CASTSVGRQYQPQHF.

J is TRBJ2-5 and V is TRBV9, with a possible D match to TRBD2 (6 bases). This CDR3 spans 15 amino acids. Trimming cost V 0 bases and J 7 bases, with 16 bases left between them. The germline gives CDR1 SGDLS, CDR2 YYNGEE. CDR3 in DNA: TGTGCCAGCAGCGTAGATATGGGGACTCTGGGGACCCAGTACTTC. This sequence encodes CASSVDMGTLGTQYF.

The table lists this clone with a few counts. This chain joins TRBV2 and TRBJ1-2; a possible D gene is TRBD1 (5 bases). The germline gives CDR1 SNHLY, CDR2 FYNNEI. The CDR3 is 13 amino acids. V shed 5 bases and J shed 2 bases, with 9 bases lying between them. CDR3 DNA: TGTGCCAGCAGTCTCAGACAGAACTATGGCTACACCTTC. Amino acids: CASSLRQNYGYTF. Variable domain in full (rest from reference TRBV2 and TRBJ1-2): EPEVTQTPSHQVTQMGQEVILRCVPISNHLYFYWYRQILGQKVEFLVSFYNNEISEKSEIFDDQFSVERPDGSNFTLKIRSTKLEDSAMYFCASSLRQNYGYTFGSGTRLTVV.

V gene TRBV11-1 combines with J gene TRBJ2-1; D remains unclear. With 2 bases removed from V and 8 bases from J, the gap between germline ends came to 7 bases. CDR1 SGHAT and CDR2 FQDESV come from the germline V gene (reference sequence). There are 12 residues in the CDR3. In DNA form, the CDR3 reads TGTGCCAGCAGCTTACCCAGATATGAGCAGTTCTTC. Protein: CASSLPRYEQFF.

This clone showed up just a few times. The rearrangement uses TRBV10-3 and TRBJ1-5; a possible D gene is TRBD1 (5 bases). This CDR3 is built from 12 residues. Deletions cut 3 bases from V and 6 bases from J, with 6 bases between. Germline-derived CDR1 and CDR2 are ENHRY and SYGVKD. The CDR3 DNA follows: TGTGCCATCAGTGATAGGGGTCAGCCCCAGCATTTT. The encoded protein is CAISDRGQPQHF.

This chain uses TRBV7-3 with TRBJ1-5; D is unresolved. Trimming left V 2 bases short and J 6 bases short, with 5 bases between. Germline V gene data show CDR1 as SGHTA and CDR2 as FQGTGA. The CDR3 runs 12 residues. The DNA of the CDR3 is TGTGCCAGCAGCTTAGGAACTCAGCCCCAGCATTTT. Encoded protein: CASSLGTQPQHF.

V and J are TRBV27 and TRBJ2-7; D call uncertain. With 5 bases removed from V and 4 bases from J, the gap between germline ends came to 9 bases. The germline CDR1 and CDR2 sequences are MNHEY and SMNVEV (reference sequence). CDR3 length: 12 residues. This CDR3 reads CASSPGLYEQYF. As DNA, the CDR3 is TGTGCCAGCAGTCCCGGGCTTTACGAGCAGTACTTC.

The V call is TRBV6-5, the J call TRBJ1-2; D is uncertain. This CDR3 has 13 residues. Trimming removed 6 bases from V and 4 bases from J, with 12 bases in between. CDR1 is MNHEY and CDR2 is SVGAGI in the germline V gene. This CDR3 is CASSQEGGYGYTF. The CDR3 nucleotides read TGTGCCAGCAGCCAGGAGGGTGGCTATGGCTACACCTTC.

V and J are TRBV5-1 and TRBJ1-5, with 7 bases lining up with TRBD1. With 4 bases clipped from V and 2 bases from J, the junction kept 9 bases outside the gene matches. Per the germline V gene, CDR1 is SGHRS and CDR2 is YFSETQ. CDR3 length equals 16 residues. CDR3 sequence (DNA): TGCGCCAGCAGCCTCACAGGGGTAGCCGGCAATCAGCCCCAGCATTTT. Translated: CASSLTGVAGNQPQHF.

This chain uses TRBV2 with TRBJ2-7; weak D call: TRBD2 (5 bases). Trimming removed 4 bases at V and 6 bases at J, with 13 bases between. Looked up from germline, CDR1 is SNHLY and CDR2 is FYNNEI. The CDR3 is made up of 13 amino acids. CDR3 residues: CASSAEGISEQYF. The CDR3 DNA is TGTGCCAGCAGTGCTGAGGGCATCAGCGAGCAGTACTTC.